These 28 T cell receptor beta chains originate from one sample sequenced in a study of shared clonotypes between healthy human individuals. TCRdb keeps only in-frame clones here, not all; method: immunoSEQ multiplex PCR. The sample contains 1,500,000 or so clones, roughly 98.5% of which appear only once. Sequencing was carried out using naive CD4+ T cells sorted from blood. Noted subset: CD45RA+ positively selected. These receptors originate from a man aged 25 to 45 in good health.

This chain joins TRBV5-1 and TRBJ1-5, with D possibly TRBD1 on 6 matching bases. The V end was cut by 4 bases, the J end by 8 bases, with 16 bases between. Per germline, CDR1 SGHRS and CDR2 YFSETQ. This CDR3 spans 14 amino acids. The CDR3 is CASSPDSPMEPQHF. CDR3 sequence (DNA): TGCGCCAGCAGCCCGGACAGTCCCATGGAGCCCCAGCATTTT. The variable domain in full, with the rest retrieved from reference TRBV5-1 and TRBJ1-5, is KAGVTQTPRYLIKTRGQQVTLSCSPISGHRSVSWYQQTPGQGLQFLFEYFSETQRNKGNFPGRFSGRQFSNSRSEMNVSTLELGDSALYLCASSPDSPMEPQHFGDGTRLSIL.

The J gene is TRBJ1-5, the V gene TRBV7-2; TRBD1 might be the D (6 bases). Germline lookup yields CDR1 SGHTA and CDR2 FQGNSA. The germline V and J ends were trimmed by 6 bases and 3 bases, with 12 bases remaining between them. The CDR3 consists of 14 residues. CDR3 in amino acids: CASSFTGINQPQHF. As DNA, the CDR3 is TGTGCCAGCAGTTTCACAGGGATCAATCAGCCCCAGCATTTT.

The chain combines TRBV6-6 with TRBJ2-1; no definite D call. Germline V gene lookup returns CDR1 MNHNY and CDR2 SVGAGI (reference sequence). The CDR3 sequence is 12 residues long. The ends were cut back, 4 bases at V and 7 bases at J, with 8 bases in the middle. CDR3 DNA: TGTGCCAGCAGTTCCACCCAAAATGAGCAGTTCTTC. Translating it yields CASSSTQNEQFF.

This chain joins TRBV15 and TRBJ2-7, with a possible D match to TRBD1 (5 bases). The CDR3 runs 15 residues. From germline, CDR1 is LNHNV and CDR2 YYDKDF (reference sequence). Trimming shortened V by 3 bases and J by 0 bases, and 12 bases separated the two germline ends. The CDR3 here is CATSSGRVGSYEQYF. The CDR3 DNA follows: TGTGCCACCAGCAGCGGCAGGGTAGGCTCCTACGAGCAGTACTTC.

The chain uses TRBV29-1 and TRBJ2-7; 8 nucleotides agree with TRBD1. V trimming: 4 bases; J trimming: 3 bases; junction bases outside the gene matches: 8. The CDR3 contains 14 residues. Germline lookup yields CDR1 SQVTM and CDR2 ANQGSEA. CDR3 amino acids: CSVGSGGVFYEQYF. The CDR3 nucleotides are TGCAGCGTTGGTTCAGGGGGCGTGTTCTACGAGCAGTACTTC.

The gene calls are TRBV4-2 and TRBJ2-3, with D tentatively TRBD1 or TRBD2 (5 bases each). The V and J ends lost 3 bases and 6 bases respectively, with 16 bases between them. The CDR3 length is 15 residues. Germline V lookup: CDR1 LGHNA, CDR2 YNFKEQ. The CDR3 DNA sequence: TGTGCCAGCAGCCATGTGGGGGACCGCGAGGATACGCAGTATTTT. Translating it yields CASSHVGDREDTQYF.

This chain connects TRBV5-1 to TRBJ2-1, with 12 bases fitting TRBD2. J gave up 3 bases and V 0 bases, and 10 bases lay outside the gene matches. The CDR3 loop spans 19 amino acids. Germline CDR1 SGHRS, CDR2 YFSETQ. Written as DNA, the CDR3 is TGCGCCAGCAGCTTGGAAGGCCTAGCGGGAGGGCGGGTCTACAATGAGCAGTTCTTC. This codes for CASSLEGLAGGRVYNEQFF.

The chain links TRBV2 to TRBJ2-5; TRBD1 might be the D (5 bases). Germline CDR1 and CDR2: SNHLY and FYNNEI. Trimming cost V 3 bases and J 2 bases, with 10 bases left between them. The CDR3 runs to 14 residues. CDR3 sequence reads: CASSDAGWQETQYF. CDR3 sequence (DNA): TGTGCCAGCAGTGACGCAGGGTGGCAAGAGACCCAGTACTTC.

V is TRBV30 and J is TRBJ2-7; the D is unclear. The CDR3 length is 13 residues. Per germline, CDR1 GTSNPN and CDR2 SVGIG (reference sequence). Trimming stripped 3 bases from V and 4 bases from J, with 13 bases between. The CDR3 region is CAWSGPPKYEQYF. CDR3 DNA sequence: TGTGCCTGGAGCGGACCCCCCAAATACGAGCAGTACTTC.

Concerning this clone: Other DNA sequences in the sample encode the same CDR3. V and J are TRBV7-3 and TRBJ2-1; no clear D gene. Trimming cost V 0 bases and J 4 bases, with 4 bases left between them. CDR3 size: 13 residues. CDR1 and CDR2 (germline): SGHTA, FQGTGA. The CDR3: CASSLTRYNEQFF. The CDR3 region has the DNA TGTGCCAGCAGCTTAACGAGATACAATGAGCAGTTCTTC. The variable domain in full, completed from reference TRBV7-3 and TRBJ2-1, reads GAGVSQTPSNKVTEKGKYVELRCDPISGHTALYWYRQSLGQGPEFLIYFQGTGAADDSGLPNDRFFAVRPEGSVSTLKIQRTERGDSAVYLCASSLTRYNEQFFGPGTRLTVL.

This clone was picked up one time. The chain has TRBV5-1 and TRBJ2-1, with unresolved D. The V end was cut by 0 bases, the J end by 5 bases, with 3 bases between. The CDR3 loop spans 12 amino acids. Germline V CDR1 and CDR2: SGHRS, YFSETQ. The CDR3 reads CASSLAHNEQFF. The CDR3 DNA follows: TGCGCCAGCAGCTTGGCCCACAATGAGCAGTTCTTC.

This clone was counted many times. The gene calls are TRBV28 and TRBJ2-1; TRBD2 matches 12 bases. This CDR3 comprises 16 residues. The V and J ends lost 4 bases and 8 bases, in that order; junction bases with no gene match: 9. Germline V CDR1 and CDR2: MDHEN, SYDVKM. This chain's CDR3 is CASSSPGLAGKYEQFF. DNA of the CDR3: TGTGCCAGCAGTTCCCCCGGACTAGCGGGAAAGTATGAGCAGTTCTTC.

A word on this clone: Other DNA sequences from this sample encode an identical CDR3 as well. V usage is TRBV5-1 and J usage is TRBJ2-7, with D possibly TRBD1 on 6 matching bases. V was pared by 4 bases and J by 4 bases, with 15 bases between. CDR1 and CDR2 (germline): SGHRS, YFSETQ. CDR3 size: 14 residues. In nucleotides, the CDR3 is TGCGCCAGCAGCCTCTCCGGGACACTTTACGAGCAGTACTTC. This translates into CASSLSGTLYEQYF.

The chain joins TRBV11-2 to TRBJ2-2; no definite D call. The CDR3 runs 15 residues. V was shortened by 4 bases and J by 0 bases, with 9 bases between the two germline ends. Germline V gene lookup returns CDR1 SGHAT and CDR2 FQNNGV. This CDR3 is CASSWAASNTGELFF. CDR3 DNA sequence: TGTGCCAGCAGCTGGGCGGCCTCGAACACCGGGGAGCTGTTTTTT.

Concerning this clone itself: Additional DNA sequences in this sample encode the identical CDR3. The V and J genes are TRBV18 and TRBJ2-1; 10 bases fit TRBD2. In germline, CDR1 is KGHSH, CDR2 LQKENI. CDR3 size: 15 residues. V shed 6 bases, J shed 4 bases, and the junction held 6 bases outside the gene matches. CDR3 sequence reads: CASSPLAGEYNEQFF. The DNA for the CDR3 is TGTGCCAGCTCGCCGCTAGCGGGAGAGTACAATGAGCAGTTCTTC. Full variable domain (outside the CDR3, taken from reference TRBV18 and TRBJ2-1): NAGVMQNPRHLVRRRGQEARLRCSPMKGHSHVYWYRQLPEEGLKFMVYLQKENIIDESGMPKERFSAEFPKEGPSILRIQQVVRGDSAAYFCASSPLAGEYNEQFFGPGTRLTVL.

Remarks on this clone: This specimen includes other DNA sequences encoding the same CDR3. The chain couples TRBV19 to TRBJ2-7, with 9 positions matching TRBD1. Looked up from germline, CDR1 is LNHDA and CDR2 is SQIVND (reference sequence). Unmatched junction bases numbered 9, after V lost 5 bases and J lost 4 bases. CDR3 length: 15 residues. CDR3 in amino acids: CASSRPGQGTYEQYF. CDR3 DNA sequence: TGTGCCAGTAGTCGACCGGGACAGGGTACATACGAGCAGTACTTC.

The chain carries TRBV6-1 and TRBJ1-2, with D possibly matching TRBD1 (5 bases). Trimming removed 0 bases from V and 4 bases from J, with 12 bases in between. CDR1 is MNHNS and CDR2 is SASEGT in the germline V gene. This CDR3 has 15 residues. CDR3 region: CASSEAGQGGYGYTF. The CDR3, as DNA: TGTGCCAGCAGTGAAGCCGGGCAGGGAGGCTATGGCTACACCTTC.

This chain uses TRBV7-2 with TRBJ2-7, with D possibly matching TRBD1 (5 bases). In germline, CDR1 is SGHTA, CDR2 FQGNSA. The CDR3 runs 11 residues. Trimming shortened V by 10 bases and J by 2 bases, and 9 bases separated the two germline ends. The CDR3 sequence: CATQVTYEQYF. DNA of the CDR3: TGTGCCACACAGGTTACCTACGAGCAGTACTTC.

The chain has TRBV21-1 and TRBJ2-7; TRBD2 is the table's D call and was not checked against the DNA. TRBV21-1 counts as a pseudogene. CDR3 size: 13 residues. CDR3 in amino acids: CASMRGSSYEQYF. For the CDR3, the DNA is TGTGCCAGCATGCGGGGGAGTTCCTACGAGCAGTACTTC.

This clone was counted a single time. The V call is TRBV19, the J call TRBJ2-1; tentatively, D is TRBD2 (5 bases). The germline V gene encodes CDR1 LNHDA and CDR2 SQIVND (reference sequence). The CDR3 covers 13 residues. Trimming left V 3 bases short and J 10 bases short, with 13 bases between. Here the CDR3 DNA reads TGTGCCAGTAGTATGCGAACTAGTTGGGAGCAGTTCTTC. It is translated as CASSMRTSWEQFF.

The chain links TRBV25-1 to TRBJ2-1, with 9 positions matching TRBD2. V gave up 4 bases and J gave up 5 bases; unmatched junction bases: 3. CDR1 MGHDK and CDR2 SYGVNS come from the germline V gene. The CDR3 runs 14 residues. The CDR3 region has the DNA TGTGCCAGCAGTGCGACTAGCGGCCACAATGAGCAGTTCTTC. Protein sequence: CASSATSGHNEQFF.

DNA for the CDR3: TGCGCCAGCAGCTTGGAAGGGGGCTCTGGCTACACCTTC. It encodes CASSLEGGSGYTF. The rearrangement uses TRBV5-1 and TRBJ1-2, with 7 nucleotides matching TRBD1. The trim removed 0 bases at V and 7 bases at J, leaving 3 bases unmatched. The CDR3 is 13 amino acids. From germline, CDR1 is SGHRS and CDR2 YFSETQ.

This clone has a handful of counts. This rearrangement joins TRBV7-6 to TRBJ2-7, with TRBD2 identical over 12 bases. Germline-derived CDR1 and CDR2 are SGHVS and FNYEAQ. Unmatched junction bases numbered 11, after V lost 5 bases and J lost 0 bases. The CDR3 covers 18 residues. The CDR3 bases are TGTGCCAGCAGCCGGATGGCTAGCGGGAGGGCCAGCTCCTACGAGCAGTACTTC. Its protein product is CASSRMASGRASSYEQYF. The full variable domain, with the rest looked up from reference TRBV7-6 and TRBJ2-7, is GAGVSQSPRYKVTKRGQDVALRCDPISGHVSLYWYRQALGQGPEFLTYFNYEAQQDKSGLPNDRFSAERPEGSISTLTIQRTEQRDSAMYRCASSRMASGRASSYEQYFGPGTRLTVT.

The gene calls are TRBV10-3 and TRBJ1-2; D unclear. This CDR3 is built from 13 residues. V lost 0 bases and J lost 13, with 15 bases in between. Germline CDR1 and CDR2: ENHRY and SYGVKD. CDR3 nucleotides: TGTGCCATCAGTGAGTCGCCCGCTACCTGGGGCACCTTC. This translates into CAISESPATWGTF.

The chain joins TRBV5-1 to TRBJ2-4; 9 bases are a match to TRBD1. The CDR3 runs 17 residues. Germline-derived CDR1 and CDR2 are SGHRS and YFSETQ. Germline trimming cut 0 bases from V and 1 base from J; bases unmatched to any gene: 5. As DNA, the CDR3 is TGCGCCAGCAGCTTGGCCTGGACAGGGGACGCCAAAAACATTCAGTACTTC. Translating it yields CASSLAWTGDAKNIQYF.

This clone appeared a single time. The junction shows a germline mismatch at one end, possibly a read error. This rearrangement joins TRBV29-1 to TRBJ2-5; 9 positions agree with TRBD2. Germline CDR1 is SQVTM and CDR2 is ANQGSEA. The CDR3 is 14 residues long. The CDR3 reads CSIRATSGQKTQYF. Here the CDR3 DNA reads TGCAGCATTAGAGCGACTAGCGGCCAAAAGACCCAGTACTTC.

This chain uses TRBV10-3 with TRBJ2-5; D remains ambiguous. The V gene lost 4 bases and the J gene lost 1 base, with 7 bases spanning the gap. The CDR3 contains 13 residues. Germline V gene lookup returns CDR1 ENHRY and CDR2 SYGVKD. CDR3 in DNA: TGTGCCATCAGTGTAGACTTCCAAGAGACCCAGTACTTC. Protein: CAISVDFQETQYF.

CDR3 amino acids: CASSQDPLTGVSGQPQHF. As DNA, the CDR3 is TGTGCCAGCAGCCAGGACCCCCTGACAGGGGTTTCGGGTCAGCCCCAGCATTTT. The genes are TRBV13 and TRBJ1-5; 8 bases are a match to TRBD1. The CDR3 length is 18 residues. The germline V gene has CDR1 PRHDT and CDR2 FYEKMQ (reference sequence). The junction had 18 bases not matched to a gene; V was cut back by 5 bases and J by 6 bases. Combining the CDR3 with reference TRBV13 and TRBJ1-5 gives the whole variable domain AAGVIQSPRHLIKEKRETATLKCYPIPRHDTVYWYQQGPGQDPQFLISFYEKMQSDKGSIPDRFSAQQFSDYHSELNMSSLELGDSALYFCASSQDPLTGVSGQPQHFGDGTRLSIL.